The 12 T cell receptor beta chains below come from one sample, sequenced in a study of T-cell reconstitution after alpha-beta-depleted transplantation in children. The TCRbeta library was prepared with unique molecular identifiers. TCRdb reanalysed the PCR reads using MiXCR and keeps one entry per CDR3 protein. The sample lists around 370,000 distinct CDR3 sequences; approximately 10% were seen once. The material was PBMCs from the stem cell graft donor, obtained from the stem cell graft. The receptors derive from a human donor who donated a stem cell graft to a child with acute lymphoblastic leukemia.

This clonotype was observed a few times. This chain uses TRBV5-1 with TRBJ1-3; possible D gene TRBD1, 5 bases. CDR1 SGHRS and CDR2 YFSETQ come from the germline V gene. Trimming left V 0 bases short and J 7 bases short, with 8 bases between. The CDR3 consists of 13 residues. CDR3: CASSLDQGNTIYF. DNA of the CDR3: TGCGCCAGCAGCTTGGATCAGGGCAACACCATATATTTT.

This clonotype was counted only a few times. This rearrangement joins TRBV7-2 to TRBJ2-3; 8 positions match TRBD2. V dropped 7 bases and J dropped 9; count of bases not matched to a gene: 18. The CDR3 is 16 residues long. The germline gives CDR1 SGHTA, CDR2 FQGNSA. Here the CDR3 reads CASTPGAGVHASTQYF. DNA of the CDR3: TGTGCCAGCACCCCCGGAGCGGGAGTTCATGCGTCGACGCAGTATTTT.

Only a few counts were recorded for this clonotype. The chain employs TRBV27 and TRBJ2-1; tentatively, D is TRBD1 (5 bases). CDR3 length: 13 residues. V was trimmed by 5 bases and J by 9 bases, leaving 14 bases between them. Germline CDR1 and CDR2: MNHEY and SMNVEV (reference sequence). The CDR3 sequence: CASSTPGAPEQFF. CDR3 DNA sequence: TGTGCCAGCAGTACGCCTGGGGCGCCTGAGCAGTTCTTC.

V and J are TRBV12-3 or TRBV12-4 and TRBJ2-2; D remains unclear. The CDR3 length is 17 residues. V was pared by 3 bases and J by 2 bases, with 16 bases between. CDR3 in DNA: TGTGCCAGCAGTTTGCCAAGTTTAGGGATAAACACCGGGGAGCTGTTTTTT. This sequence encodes CASSLPSLGINTGELFF.

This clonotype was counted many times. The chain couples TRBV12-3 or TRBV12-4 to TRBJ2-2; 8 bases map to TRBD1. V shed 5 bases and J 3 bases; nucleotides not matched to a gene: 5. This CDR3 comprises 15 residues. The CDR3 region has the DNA TGTGCCAGCAGTCAATCGACAGGGGACACCGGGGAGCTGTTTTTT. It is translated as CASSQSTGDTGELFF.

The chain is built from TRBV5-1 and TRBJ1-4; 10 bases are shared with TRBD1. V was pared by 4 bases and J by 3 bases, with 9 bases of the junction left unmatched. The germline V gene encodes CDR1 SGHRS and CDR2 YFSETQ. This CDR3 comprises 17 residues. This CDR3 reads CASSPWDRGSANEKLFF. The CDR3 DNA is TGCGCCAGCAGCCCTTGGGACAGGGGTTCAGCTAATGAAAAACTGTTTTTT.

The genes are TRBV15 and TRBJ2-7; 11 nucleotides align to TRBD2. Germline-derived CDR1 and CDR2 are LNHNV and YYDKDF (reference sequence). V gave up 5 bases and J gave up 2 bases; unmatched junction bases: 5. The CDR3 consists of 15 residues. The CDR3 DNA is TGTGCCACCAGCGGCACTAGCGGGAGCCCCTACGAGCAGTACTTC. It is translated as CATSGTSGSPYEQYF. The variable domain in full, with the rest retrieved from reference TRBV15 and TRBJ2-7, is DAMVIQNPRYQVTQFGKPVTLSCSQTLNHNVMYWYQQKSSQAPKLLFHYYDKDFNNEADTPDNFQSRRPNTSFCFLDIRSPGLGDTAMYLCATSGTSGSPYEQYFGPGTRLTVT.

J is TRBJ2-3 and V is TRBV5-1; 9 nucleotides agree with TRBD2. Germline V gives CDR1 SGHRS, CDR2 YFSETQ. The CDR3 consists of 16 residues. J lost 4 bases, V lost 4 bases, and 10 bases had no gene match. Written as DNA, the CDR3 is TGCGCCAGCAGCCCCAACGTAGCGGGAGTGGCAGATACGCAGTATTTT. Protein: CASSPNVAGVADTQYF.

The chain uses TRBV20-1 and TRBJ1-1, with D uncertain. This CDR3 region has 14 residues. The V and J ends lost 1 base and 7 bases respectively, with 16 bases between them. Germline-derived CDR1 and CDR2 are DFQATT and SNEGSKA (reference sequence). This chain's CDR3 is CSARGQESDHEAFF. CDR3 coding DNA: TGCAGTGCTAGAGGCCAGGAGTCCGACCATGAAGCTTTCTTT.

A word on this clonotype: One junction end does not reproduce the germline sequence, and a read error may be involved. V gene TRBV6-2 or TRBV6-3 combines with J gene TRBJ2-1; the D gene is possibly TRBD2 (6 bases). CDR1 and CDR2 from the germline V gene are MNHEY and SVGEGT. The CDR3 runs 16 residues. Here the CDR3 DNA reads TGTGCCAGCAGTTACCCAGTGGAGGGTTCCTACAATGACCAGTTCTTC. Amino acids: CASSYPVEGSYNDQFF.

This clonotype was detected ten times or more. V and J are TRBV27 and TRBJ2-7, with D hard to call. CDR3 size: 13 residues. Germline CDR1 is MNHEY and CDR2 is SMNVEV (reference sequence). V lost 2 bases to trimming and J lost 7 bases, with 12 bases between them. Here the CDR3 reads CASSLNTYSEQYF. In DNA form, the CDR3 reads TGTGCCAGCAGTTTAAACACCTACTCGGAGCAGTACTTC.

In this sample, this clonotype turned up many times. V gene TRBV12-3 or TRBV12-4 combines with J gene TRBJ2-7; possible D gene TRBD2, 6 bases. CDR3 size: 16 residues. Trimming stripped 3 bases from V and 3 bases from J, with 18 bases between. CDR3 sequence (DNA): TGTGCCAGCAGTTTGAGTTGGGAGGCCGGAGGCTACGAGCAGTACTTC. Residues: CASSLSWEAGGYEQYF.